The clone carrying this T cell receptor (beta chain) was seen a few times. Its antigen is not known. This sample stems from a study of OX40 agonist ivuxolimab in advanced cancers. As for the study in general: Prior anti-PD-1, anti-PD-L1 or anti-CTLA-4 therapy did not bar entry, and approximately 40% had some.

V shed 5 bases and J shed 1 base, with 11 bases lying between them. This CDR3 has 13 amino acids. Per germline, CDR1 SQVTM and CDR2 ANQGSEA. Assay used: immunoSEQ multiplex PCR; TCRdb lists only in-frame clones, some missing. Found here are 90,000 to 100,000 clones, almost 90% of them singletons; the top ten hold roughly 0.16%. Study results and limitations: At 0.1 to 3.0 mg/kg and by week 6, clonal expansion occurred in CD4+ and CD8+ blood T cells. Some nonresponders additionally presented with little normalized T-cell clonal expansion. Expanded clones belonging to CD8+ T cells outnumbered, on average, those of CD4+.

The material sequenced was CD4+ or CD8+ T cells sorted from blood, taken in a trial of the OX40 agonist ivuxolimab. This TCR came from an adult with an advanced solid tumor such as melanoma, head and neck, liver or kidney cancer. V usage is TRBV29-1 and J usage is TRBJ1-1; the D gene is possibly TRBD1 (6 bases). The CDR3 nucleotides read TGCAGCGTTTTCGGGGGACAGAACACTGAAGCTTTCTTT. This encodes CSVFGGQNTEAFF.